This T cell receptor beta chain appears in the sequencing data of a study of blood T cell repertoires in COVID-19. Clones were read by immunoSEQ multiplex PCR, and TCRdb kept only the in-frame ones, dropping some. This sample yields tens of thousands of clones, of which just over 85% are seen a single time; roughly 7% belongs to the top ten. CDR1 is SGDLS and CDR2 is YYNGEE in the germline V gene. The CDR3 loop spans 14 amino acids. V shed 0 bases and J shed 4 bases, with 8 bases lying between them. V usage is TRBV9 and J usage is TRBJ2-1; no firm D call. The clonotype was recovered from a man between 45 and 60 years old with active COVID-19. Source material: peripheral blood. CDR3: CASSVDTEYNEQFF. In DNA form, the CDR3 reads TGTGCCAGCAGCGTAGACACAGAATACAATGAGCAGTTCTTC. Full variable domain (missing parts from reference TRBV9 and TRBJ2-1): DSGVTQTPKHLITATGQRVTLRCSPRSGDLSVYWYQQSLDQGLQFLIQYYNGEERAKGNILERFSAQQFPDLHSELNLSSLELGDSALYFCASSVDTEYNEQFFGPGTRLTVL.